Given below is one TCR beta chain in context. Its target is not known. The CDR3 has 17 amino acids. In germline, CDR1 is KGHDR, CDR2 SFDVKD. V lost 4 bases, J lost 3 bases, and 19 bases lay in between. For TCRbeta, the library was prepared with unique molecular identifiers. TCRdb re-derived calls from the PCR reads in MiXCR, one entry per CDR3 protein. The table records approximately 520,000 distinct CDR3 sequences, roughly 10% of them present only once. This entry is derived from a study of T-cell reconstitution after alpha-beta-depleted transplantation in children. The study, taken as a whole, reports: Several patients had high TCRbeta diversity at day 60; it came from surviving recipient T cells and thymic progenitors. Several hundred expanded graft clones reportedly were the source of alpha-beta T cells about two months after transplant. Newly made T cells mostly supplied T-cell counts and diversity one year after transplant.

Source: PBMCs, mostly from graft donor cells, taken 180 days after TCRalphabeta/CD19-depleted stem cell transplant. V usage is TRBV24-1 and J usage is TRBJ2-3, with no clear D. This sequence was found in a female patient aged 2-9 years who had a stem cell transplant for aplastic anemia, so the T cells may come from the graft donor. The CDR3 is CATSDRRTGLATDTQYF. CDR3 DNA sequence: TGTGCCACCAGTGACCGGCGTACCGGGCTCGCTACAGATACGCAGTATTTT.